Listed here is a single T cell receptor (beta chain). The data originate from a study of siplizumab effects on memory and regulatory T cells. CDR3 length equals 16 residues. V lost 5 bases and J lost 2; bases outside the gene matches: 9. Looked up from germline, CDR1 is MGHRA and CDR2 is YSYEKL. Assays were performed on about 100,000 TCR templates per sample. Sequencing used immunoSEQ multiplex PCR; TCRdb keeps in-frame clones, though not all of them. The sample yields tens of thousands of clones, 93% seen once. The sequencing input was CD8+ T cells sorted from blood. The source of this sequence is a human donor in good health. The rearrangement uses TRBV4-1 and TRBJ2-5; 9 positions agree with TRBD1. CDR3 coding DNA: TGCGCCAGCAGCGTATTACCGGGACAGGGTCAAGAGACCCAGTACTTC. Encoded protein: CASSVLPGQGQETQYF.